Listed below are T cell receptor beta chains from one sample, sequenced in a study of T-cell memory formation after mild COVID-19. TCRdb fed the 5' RACE reads into MiXCR, producing one record per CDR3 protein. The sample yields around 260,000 distinct CDR3 sequences, about 16% seen once. The specimen was PBMCs or a T cell subset sorted from them (not recorded which). These receptors all come from a man aged 18-30 years who had mild COVID-19 (a few samples of this study predate the infection). Cell type and time point are not known. Each CDR3 is given with its conserved first and last residue. Each record gives: J gene, V gene, clone size, D gene, CDR3 DNA, CDR3 protein. D genes are given only for firm matches. Clone size is stated in some rows and not others, as once, few, many or a class when expanded.

j_gene: TRBJ1-1
v_gene: TRBV6-5
abundance: few
d_gene: TRBD1
CDR3nt: TGTGCCACCCATTGGGGACAGGGGGAGACTGAAGCTTTCTTT
CDR3aa: CATHWGQGETEAFF

j_gene: TRBJ1-2
v_gene: TRBV3-1
abundance: few
d_gene: NA
CDR3nt: TGTGCCAGCAGCCAAGAAAGGCAGGCCTATGGCTACACCTTC
CDR3aa: CASSQERQAYGYTF

j_gene: TRBJ2-3
v_gene: TRBV14
abundance: few
d_gene: NA
CDR3nt: TGTGCCAGCAGCCAAGTGGGCTACACAGATACGCAGTATTTT
CDR3aa: CASSQVGYTDTQYF

j_gene: TRBJ2-2
v_gene: TRBV29-1
abundance: NA
d_gene: NA
CDR3nt: TGCAGCGCGATACAGACAGACACCGGGGAGCTGTTTTTT
CDR3aa: CSAIQTDTGELFF

j_gene: TRBJ2-5
v_gene: TRBV11-2
abundance: few
d_gene: TRBD2
CDR3nt: TGTGCCAGCAGCACAACGCGTGGGACTAGAGGCGAGACCCAGTACTTC
CDR3aa: CASSTTRGTRGETQYF

j_gene: TRBJ2-5
v_gene: TRBV4-1
abundance: many
d_gene: TRBD2
CDR3nt: TGCGCCAGCAGCCAACTTCACGGGACTAGCGGGAGTCAAGAGACCCAGTACTTC
CDR3aa: CASSQLHGTSGSQETQYF

j_gene: TRBJ2-3
v_gene: TRBV20-1
abundance: few
d_gene: TRBD2
CDR3nt: TGCAGTGCTAGGGAACTAGCGGGGGGTCTTCCTCGCACAGATACGCAGTATTTT
CDR3aa: CSARELAGGLPRTDTQYF

j_gene: TRBJ2-3
v_gene: TRBV2
abundance: few
d_gene: NA
CDR3nt: TGTGCCAGCGGGACCTTAGATACGCAGTATTTT
CDR3aa: CASGTLDTQYF

j_gene: TRBJ1-2
v_gene: TRBV5-1
abundance: few
d_gene: NA
CDR3nt: TGCGCCAGCAGCTTGCAGGGAAGTGACGGCTATGGCTACACCTTC
CDR3aa: CASSLQGSDGYGYTF

j_gene: TRBJ1-1
v_gene: TRBV7-9
abundance: NA
d_gene: NA
CDR3nt: TGTGCCAGCAGCTTTCTACCCCAGGGAGACACTGAAGCTTTCTTT
CDR3aa: CASSFLPQGDTEAFF

j_gene: TRBJ1-2
v_gene: TRBV4-1
abundance: NA
d_gene: NA
CDR3nt: TGCGCCAGCAGCCAACTTCAAGGGACGCGCTCTGGCTACACCTTC
CDR3aa: CASSQLQGTRSGYTF

j_gene: TRBJ1-1
v_gene: TRBV4-3
abundance: few
d_gene: NA
CDR3nt: TGCGCCAGCAGCCAAGGCGGCCCGAGGACTGAAGCTTTCTTT
CDR3aa: CASSQGGPRTEAFF

j_gene: TRBJ2-5
v_gene: TRBV6-5
abundance: NA
d_gene: NA
CDR3nt: TGTGCCAGCAGTACAGTCGTCCAAGAGACCCAGTACTTC
CDR3aa: CASSTVVQETQYF

j_gene: TRBJ2-1
v_gene: TRBV9
abundance: few
d_gene: TRBD2
CDR3nt: TGTGCCAGCAGCGTAGTGGGGCTAGCGGGGGACAATGAGCAGTTCTTC
CDR3aa: CASSVVGLAGDNEQFF

j_gene: TRBJ2-1
v_gene: TRBV5-6
abundance: few
d_gene: TRBD1
CDR3nt: TGTGCCAGCAGCGGAGACAGGGGCGGTGAGCAGTTCTTC
CDR3aa: CASSGDRGGEQFF

j_gene: TRBJ1-5
v_gene: TRBV12-3/TRBV12-4
abundance: NA
d_gene: NA
CDR3nt: TGTGCCAGCACCCCCGGGGGCCATCAGCCCCAGCATTTT
CDR3aa: CASTPGGHQPQHF

j_gene: TRBJ2-1
v_gene: TRBV12-3/TRBV12-4
abundance: NA
d_gene: NA
CDR3nt: TGTGCCAGCAGTTTAACTGGCGCTGAGCAGTTCTTC
CDR3aa: CASSLTGAEQFF

j_gene: TRBJ2-3
v_gene: TRBV6-2/TRBV6-3
abundance: NA
d_gene: NA
CDR3nt: TGTGCCAGCAGGCCCTCGGCTTGGGGTCATACGCAGTATTTT
CDR3aa: CASRPSAWGHTQYF

j_gene: TRBJ2-5
v_gene: TRBV5-5
abundance: NA
d_gene: TRBD2
CDR3nt: TGTGCCAGCAGCCTTTGGGAGCGGGGACAAGAGACCCAGTACTTC
CDR3aa: CASSLWERGQETQYF

j_gene: TRBJ2-1
v_gene: TRBV4-3
abundance: NA
d_gene: TRBD2
CDR3nt: TGCGCCAGCAGCCAAGGATGGGCGGGGGGCTACAATGAGCAGTTCTTC
CDR3aa: CASSQGWAGGYNEQFF

j_gene: TRBJ1-2
v_gene: TRBV7-9
abundance: few
d_gene: TRBD1
CDR3nt: TGTGCCAGCAGCCCACCCGGGACAGGGGGCCGTCTAGGCTACACCTTC
CDR3aa: CASSPPGTGGRLGYTF

j_gene: TRBJ1-4
v_gene: TRBV6-5
abundance: many
d_gene: NA
CDR3nt: TGTGCCAGCAGTTACTCCGGAGATGAAAAACTGTTTTTT
CDR3aa: CASSYSGDEKLFF

j_gene: TRBJ2-2
v_gene: TRBV20-1
abundance: NA
d_gene: TRBD2
CDR3nt: TGCAGTGCTAGACAGCACCTTTGGGGGGGGTCGAACACCGGGGAGCTGTTTTTT
CDR3aa: CSARQHLWGGSNTGELFF

j_gene: TRBJ2-7
v_gene: TRBV6-2/TRBV6-3
abundance: NA
d_gene: TRBD1
CDR3nt: TGTGCCATTCGGGACAGGGGAATCTCCTACGAGCAGTACTTC
CDR3aa: CAIRDRGISYEQYF

j_gene: TRBJ1-2
v_gene: TRBV29-1
abundance: NA
d_gene: NA
CDR3nt: TGCAGCGTCGACCGGCATGGCTACACCTTC
CDR3aa: CSVDRHGYTF

j_gene: TRBJ1-6
v_gene: TRBV5-1
abundance: NA
d_gene: NA
CDR3nt: TGCGCCAGCAGCTTGACAGCCAACTCCTATAATTCACCCCTCCACTTT
CDR3aa: CASSLTANSYNSPLHF

j_gene: TRBJ2-1
v_gene: TRBV4-2
abundance: NA
d_gene: NA
CDR3nt: TGTGCCAGCAGCCAAGAATCTCCGGGGTCGGGTTACAATGAGCAGTTCTTC
CDR3aa: CASSQESPGSGYNEQFF

j_gene: TRBJ2-7
v_gene: TRBV25-1
abundance: NA
d_gene: NA
CDR3nt: TGTGCCAGCAGTTTGGACCCGCTCGAGCAGTACTTC
CDR3aa: CASSLDPLEQYF

j_gene: TRBJ1-1
v_gene: TRBV29-1
abundance: few
d_gene: NA
CDR3nt: TGCAGCGCTGGCCAGGGTGGGAACACTGAAGCTTTCTTT
CDR3aa: CSAGQGGNTEAFF

j_gene: TRBJ2-5
v_gene: TRBV2
abundance: few
d_gene: NA
CDR3nt: TGTGCCAGCATGATCGAGACCCAGTACTTC
CDR3aa: CASMIETQYF

j_gene: TRBJ1-1
v_gene: TRBV12-3/TRBV12-4
abundance: few
d_gene: NA
CDR3nt: TGTGCCAGCAGTTTTAACAAGCTGAACACTGAAGCTTTCTTT
CDR3aa: CASSFNKLNTEAFF

j_gene: TRBJ2-2
v_gene: TRBV6-2/TRBV6-3
abundance: NA
d_gene: NA
CDR3nt: TGTGCCAGCAGTTCTTCAAGGGGGTGGACCGGGGAGCTGTTTTTT
CDR3aa: CASSSSRGWTGELFF

j_gene: TRBJ1-3
v_gene: TRBV4-2
abundance: NA
d_gene: TRBD1
CDR3nt: TGTGCCAGCAGCCAAGTCCCGGGACAGGGAAATCTCGGATCTGGAAACACCATATATTTT
CDR3aa: CASSQVPGQGNLGSGNTIYF

j_gene: TRBJ2-3
v_gene: TRBV7-2
abundance: NA
d_gene: NA
CDR3nt: TGTGCCAGCAGCCTCCTAGGTCTGCTATTGGGAGATACGCAGTATTTT
CDR3aa: CASSLLGLLLGDTQYF

j_gene: TRBJ1-1
v_gene: TRBV24-1
abundance: few
d_gene: TRBD1
CDR3nt: TGTGCCACCAGGGGACAGGGTGCGAACACTGAAGCTTTCTTT
CDR3aa: CATRGQGANTEAFF

j_gene: TRBJ2-5
v_gene: TRBV12-3/TRBV12-4
abundance: NA
d_gene: NA
CDR3nt: TGTGCCAGCAGATTGGGGCCTCCGCAAGAGACCCAGTACTTC
CDR3aa: CASRLGPPQETQYF

j_gene: TRBJ2-1
v_gene: TRBV9
abundance: NA
d_gene: NA
CDR3nt: TGTGCCAGCAGCGTAGGCCCAAGCACCTACAATGAGCAGTTCTTC
CDR3aa: CASSVGPSTYNEQFF

j_gene: TRBJ1-5
v_gene: TRBV4-1
abundance: few
d_gene: NA
CDR3nt: TGCGCCAGCAGCCGACGGGGGTTACCTTGGTATAGCAATCAGCCCCAGCATTTT
CDR3aa: CASSRRGLPWYSNQPQHF

j_gene: TRBJ2-3
v_gene: TRBV6-5
abundance: few
d_gene: NA
CDR3nt: TGTGCCAGCAGAGACCTACTAGGGGGGGGCACAGATACGCAGTATTTT
CDR3aa: CASRDLLGGGTDTQYF

j_gene: TRBJ1-6
v_gene: TRBV20-1
abundance: few
d_gene: NA
CDR3nt: TGCAGTGCTGCCGGCAGGGTTAATTCACCCCTCCACTTT
CDR3aa: CSAAGRVNSPLHF

j_gene: TRBJ2-1
v_gene: TRBV7-9
abundance: NA
d_gene: NA
CDR3nt: TGTGCCAGCAGCCCCAGGGGACTTGCCTCCTATAATGAGCAGTTCTTC
CDR3aa: CASSPRGLASYNEQFF

j_gene: TRBJ2-4
v_gene: TRBV7-2
abundance: NA
d_gene: NA
CDR3nt: TGTGCCAGCAGCTTAGAAAGTGGGGGGGCCGAAAACATTCAGTACTTC
CDR3aa: CASSLESGGAENIQYF

j_gene: TRBJ2-7
v_gene: TRBV10-2
abundance: many
d_gene: TRBD2
CDR3nt: TGCGCCAGCTCGTCTAGCGGCTACGAGCAGTACTTC
CDR3aa: CASSSSGYEQYF

j_gene: TRBJ2-3
v_gene: TRBV7-2
abundance: NA
d_gene: NA
CDR3nt: TGTGCCAGCAGCCAAAGTATCGGTTATACGCAGTATTTT
CDR3aa: CASSQSIGYTQYF

j_gene: TRBJ2-3
v_gene: TRBV28
abundance: few
d_gene: NA
CDR3nt: TGTGCCAGCGGTGGAAAGGGTCCAGATACGCAGTATTTT
CDR3aa: CASGGKGPDTQYF

j_gene: TRBJ2-5
v_gene: TRBV20-1
abundance: NA
d_gene: NA
CDR3nt: TGCAGTGCTAGGGCGCCTACCGAAGAGACCCAGTACTTC
CDR3aa: CSARAPTEETQYF

j_gene: TRBJ1-1
v_gene: TRBV15
abundance: NA
d_gene: NA
CDR3nt: TGTGCCACCAGCAGACTACAGGAGAACACTGAAGCTTTCTTT
CDR3aa: CATSRLQENTEAFF

j_gene: TRBJ2-3
v_gene: TRBV20-1
abundance: NA
d_gene: NA
CDR3nt: TGCAGTGCTCGGTGGGTAGGCACAGATACGCAGTATTTT
CDR3aa: CSARWVGTDTQYF

j_gene: TRBJ1-6
v_gene: TRBV10-3
abundance: NA
d_gene: NA
CDR3nt: TGTGCCATCAGACCCGACAGTAATTCACCCCTCCACTTT
CDR3aa: CAIRPDSNSPLHF

j_gene: TRBJ2-3
v_gene: TRBV7-9
abundance: many
d_gene: TRBD2
CDR3nt: TGTGCCAGCAGCTTAGCGTGGGCTAGCGGCAGCACAGATACGCAGTATTTT
CDR3aa: CASSLAWASGSTDTQYF

j_gene: TRBJ1-1
v_gene: TRBV12-3/TRBV12-4
abundance: NA
d_gene: TRBD1
CDR3nt: TGTGCCAGCGCAGGGGGAATAGCTTTCTTT
CDR3aa: CASAGGIAFF

j_gene: TRBJ2-7
v_gene: TRBV7-6
abundance: NA
d_gene: NA
CDR3nt: TGTGCCAGCAGCTGGGGAGTGAAGGACGAGCAGTACTTC
CDR3aa: CASSWGVKDEQYF

j_gene: TRBJ1-2
v_gene: TRBV6-5
abundance: NA
d_gene: NA
CDR3nt: TGTGCCAGCAGTCCCGGCGGGGGAGGTTATGGCTACACCTTC
CDR3aa: CASSPGGGGYGYTF

j_gene: TRBJ2-7
v_gene: TRBV5-1
abundance: NA
d_gene: NA
CDR3nt: TGCGCCAGCAGCTGGACGGGGGCCCCCTACGAGCAGTACTTC
CDR3aa: CASSWTGAPYEQYF

j_gene: TRBJ2-5
v_gene: TRBV15
abundance: NA
d_gene: TRBD1
CDR3nt: TGTGCCACCAGCAAGGGGGCTGAAGAGACCCAGTACTTC
CDR3aa: CATSKGAEETQYF

j_gene: TRBJ2-5
v_gene: TRBV7-9
abundance: NA
d_gene: NA
CDR3nt: TGTGCCAGCAGCTCTAGGGGGACGGCTCAAGAGACCCAGTACTTC
CDR3aa: CASSSRGTAQETQYF

j_gene: TRBJ1-5
v_gene: TRBV12-3/TRBV12-4
abundance: many
d_gene: NA
CDR3nt: TGTGCCAGCAGTTCAGGGTACAATCAGCCCCAGCATTTT
CDR3aa: CASSSGYNQPQHF

j_gene: TRBJ1-1
v_gene: TRBV29-1
abundance: few
d_gene: NA
CDR3nt: TGCAGCGCTTCAGCGGGTCACGGGGAACGGGAAGCTTTCTTT
CDR3aa: CSASAGHGEREAFF

j_gene: TRBJ1-6
v_gene: TRBV6-6
abundance: few
d_gene: TRBD1
CDR3nt: TGTGCCAGCAGTTACTCGGGTCTTCGGGACAGCTCCTATAATTCACCCCTCCACTTT
CDR3aa: CASSYSGLRDSSYNSPLHF

j_gene: TRBJ2-6
v_gene: TRBV10-3
abundance: NA
d_gene: NA
CDR3nt: TGTGCCATGAAGGGTTCTGGGGCCAACGTCCTGACTTTC
CDR3aa: CAMKGSGANVLTF